Listed here are 29 T cell receptor beta chains from one sample, sequenced in a study of blood T cell repertoires in COVID-19. Libraries were prepared by immunoSEQ multiplex PCR; TCRdb keeps only in-frame clonotypes and omits some of them. This table holds around 160,000 clones, 88% found once. Sample: peripheral blood. The receptors here all came from a human donor in a cohort sampled during active COVID-19.

CDR3 nucleotides: TGTGCCAGCAGCCCGCAGGCAGGGGAGGGTTCACCCCTCCACTTT. Translated: CASSPQAGEGSPLHF. The chain joins TRBV7-9 to TRBJ1-6; D might be TRBD1 (6 bases). V lost 5 bases to trimming and J lost 9 bases, with 17 bases between them. CDR1 and CDR2 from the germline V gene are SEHNR and FQNEAQ (reference sequence). The CDR3 runs 15 residues.

This chain uses TRBV5-1 with TRBJ1-1, with D possibly matching TRBD1 (5 bases). V lost 0 bases and J lost 2, with 17 bases in between. The CDR3 runs 17 residues. CDR1 is SGHRS and CDR2 is YFSETQ in the germline V gene. The CDR3 reads CASSLALSTAFNTEAFF. CDR3 nucleotides: TGCGCCAGCAGCTTGGCCCTATCGACAGCCTTTAACACTGAAGCTTTCTTT.

The chain uses TRBV7-9 and TRBJ2-7, with D possibly being TRBD1 (5 bases). CDR1 SEHNR and CDR2 FQNEAQ come from the germline V gene (reference sequence). With 5 bases removed from V and 5 bases from J, the gap between germline ends came to 13 bases. The CDR3 is 13 amino acids. The CDR3 sequence is CASSPTDRNEQYF. DNA of the CDR3: TGTGCCAGCAGCCCTACTGACAGAAACGAGCAGTACTTC.

The chain carries TRBV7-8 and TRBJ1-1; D gene ambiguous. V lost 4 bases, J lost 1 base, and 13 bases lay in between. CDR1 and CDR2 (germline): SGHVS, FQNEAQ. The CDR3 extends over 15 amino acids. The CDR3 nucleotides read TGTGCCAGCAGCTCCGAGCTCGGAGGGAACACTGAAGCTTTCTTT. Translation gives CASSSELGGNTEAFF. Complete variable domain (other parts from reference TRBV7-8 and TRBJ1-1): GAGVSQSPRYKVAKRGQDVALRCDPISGHVSLFWYQQALGQGPEFLTYFQNEAQLDKSGLPSDRFFAERPEGSVSTLKIQRTQQEDSAVYLCASSSELGGNTEAFFGQGTRLTVV.

The DNA for the CDR3 is TGTGCCAGCAAATACCGGGCTGAAGCTTTCTTT. Protein product: CASKYRAEAFF. This rearrangement joins TRBV12-3 or TRBV12-4 to TRBJ1-1, with D unresolved. This CDR3 region has 11 residues. Trimming removed 7 bases from V and 6 bases from J, with 9 bases in between.

The table lists this clone with a few counts. The gene calls are TRBV12-3 or TRBV12-4 and TRBJ1-5; the match to TRBD1 covers 9 bases. This CDR3 is 13 amino acids long. The J segment lost 10 bases and the V segment lost 4 bases, leaving 5 bases of the junction unmatched. The CDR3 reads CASSYRGQGPQHF. In DNA form, the CDR3 reads TGTGCCAGCAGTTATCGGGGACAGGGCCCCCAGCATTTT.

The chain joins TRBV9 to TRBJ1-1, with unresolved D. V dropped 4 bases and J dropped 0 bases, with 16 bases sitting between them. The CDR3 has 16 residues. Germline lookup yields CDR1 SGDLS and CDR2 YYNGEE. CDR3 bases: TGTGCCAGCAGCCCTCCAGGTACGCTTATGAACACTGAAGCTTTCTTT. This sequence encodes CASSPPGTLMNTEAFF.

J is TRBJ1-4 and V is TRBV4-3, with 10 bases fitting TRBD1. The J segment lost 8 bases and the V segment lost 2 bases, leaving 11 bases of the junction unmatched. The germline gives CDR1 LGHNA, CDR2 YSLEER. The CDR3 has 17 residues. The CDR3 DNA is TGCGCCAGCAGCCAAAGTTGGGGGACAGGGGCGAGAGAAAAACTGTTTTTT. Translating gives CASSQSWGTGAREKLFF.

This rearrangement joins TRBV3-1 (or the pseudogene TRBV3-2) to TRBJ1-5, with D possibly TRBD1 on 6 matching bases. This CDR3 spans 23 amino acids. CDR1 and CDR2 from the germline V gene are LGHDT and YNNKEL (reference sequence). Trimming pared 0 bases from V and 3 bases from J, leaving 33 bases between. DNA for the CDR3: TGTGCCAGCAGCCAAGATTGGAAGAGAAGGGGGAAAAGACAGATTGGGGACAATCAGCCCCAGCATTTT. It yields the protein CASSQDWKRRGKRQIGDNQPQHF.

The table lists this clone with a count of one. The V call is TRBV9, the J call TRBJ2-7; 9 bases are a match to TRBD2. Germline V gene data show CDR1 as SGDLS and CDR2 as YYNGEE. CDR3 length: 14 residues. Trimming at V came to 2 bases and at J to 4 bases, leaving 4 bases not matched to a gene. The CDR3, as DNA: TGTGCCAGCAGCGTGAAAGCGGGAGGTTACGAGCAGTACTTC. Its protein is CASSVKAGGYEQYF. Based on the CDR3 plus reference TRBV9 and TRBJ2-7, the full variable domain is DSGVTQTPKHLITATGQRVTLRCSPRSGDLSVYWYQQSLDQGLQFLIQYYNGEERAKGNILERFSAQQFPDLHSELNLSSLELGDSALYFCASSVKAGGYEQYFGPGTRLTVT.

This sequence joins TRBV2 and TRBJ1-2; D is undetermined. Trimming removed 1 base at V and 7 bases at J, with 7 bases between. This CDR3 region has 12 residues. Germline values: CDR1 SNHLY, CDR2 FYNNEI. CDR3 sequence: CASSEGGGGYTF. DNA of the CDR3: TGTGCCAGCAGTGAAGGCGGAGGTGGCTACACCTTC.

The sample holds a few counts of this clone. The genes are TRBV2 and TRBJ1-1, with 7 bases identical to TRBD1. Germline V gene data show CDR1 as SNHLY and CDR2 as FYNNEI. CDR3 size: 14 residues. V lost 6 bases and J lost 3; bases outside the gene matches: 7. The DNA for the CDR3 is TGTGCCAGCAGGACAGGGTGGGGACACACTGAAGCTTTCTTT. Translated: CASRTGWGHTEAFF.

The chain has TRBV7-9 and TRBJ2-2; perhaps TRBD2 as D (5 bases). V lost 2 bases and J 6 bases, leaving 13 bases between the germline ends. The CDR3 contains 15 residues. Germline CDR1 and CDR2: SEHNR and FQNEAQ (reference sequence). This CDR3 reads CASSLSGNSAGELFF. The CDR3 DNA reads as TGTGCCAGCAGCTTATCCGGGAATAGTGCCGGGGAGCTGTTTTTT.

V and J are TRBV7-9 and TRBJ2-7; the D gene is possibly TRBD1 (5 bases). V was clipped by 3 bases and J by 0 bases, with 12 bases between them. This CDR3 comprises 15 residues. CDR1 and CDR2 from the germline V gene are SEHNR and FQNEAQ (reference sequence). CDR3 sequence (DNA): TGTGCCAGCAGCTTTGAACCAGGGAACTCCTACGAGCAGTACTTC. As protein: CASSFEPGNSYEQYF.

The chain carries TRBV15 and TRBJ2-7; 8 nucleotides line up with TRBD1. The germline V gene has CDR1 LNHNV and CDR2 YYDKDF (reference sequence). V was clipped by 3 bases and J by 7 bases; unmatched bases: 11. The CDR3 totals 15 residues. The CDR3 bases are TGTGCCACCAGCAGGGGTCGACAGGGGTTGGGAGAGCAGTACTTC. Translated: CATSRGRQGLGEQYF.

The genes are TRBV5-1 and TRBJ2-1; 14 bases fit TRBD2. CDR1 is SGHRS and CDR2 is YFSETQ in the germline V gene. V was clipped by 3 bases and J by 1 base; unmatched bases: 6. The length of the CDR3 is 18 residues. CDR3: CASSSGTSGSRSYNEQFF. The CDR3 region has the DNA TGCGCCAGCAGCTCCGGGACTAGCGGGAGTAGGTCCTACAATGAGCAGTTCTTC. Filled out from reference TRBV5-1 and TRBJ2-1, the complete variable domain reads KAGVTQTPRYLIKTRGQQVTLSCSPISGHRSVSWYQQTPGQGLQFLFEYFSETQRNKGNFPGRFSGRQFSNSRSEMNVSTLELGDSALYLCASSSGTSGSRSYNEQFFGPGTRLTVL.

This chain connects TRBV11-3 to TRBJ2-3; 7 bases match TRBD1. Germline loops: CDR1 SGHNT, CDR2 YENEEA. V was clipped by 5 bases and J by 6 bases; unmatched bases: 11. This CDR3 comprises 15 residues. The CDR3 is CASSPGTVLDDTQYF. The CDR3 DNA is TGTGCCAGCAGCCCCGGGACAGTCCTGGATGATACGCAGTATTTT.

This chain joins TRBV18 and TRBJ2-1; 9 bases map to TRBD1. With 4 bases clipped from V and 7 bases from J, the junction kept 11 bases outside the gene matches. The CDR3 has 16 residues. Germline CDR1 KGHSH, CDR2 LQKENI. The DNA of the CDR3 is TGTGCCAGCTCACTAAATGCGGGACAGGGTCTAAATGAGCAGTTCTTC. Its translation is CASSLNAGQGLNEQFF.

This clone was recorded a few times. This chain joins TRBV7-2 and TRBJ1-5; D gene ambiguous. Looked up from germline, CDR1 is SGHTA and CDR2 is FQGNSA. V was shortened by 1 base and J by 5 bases, with 6 bases between the two germline ends. CDR3 length: 13 amino acids. The CDR3 region is CASSLERDQPQHF. The CDR3 DNA reads as TGTGCCAGCAGCTTAGAGAGGGATCAGCCCCAGCATTTT.

V is TRBV9 and J is TRBJ2-3; D is perhaps TRBD2 (5 bases). This CDR3 contains 14 residues. V lost 0 bases, J lost 0 bases, and 5 bases lay in between. Germline V gene data show CDR1 as SGDLS and CDR2 as YYNGEE. CDR3 in amino acids: CASSVGTSTDTQYF. The CDR3 coding sequence is TGTGCCAGCAGCGTAGGGACTAGCACAGATACGCAGTATTTT.

The chain combines TRBV15 with TRBJ2-1, with 7 bases that match TRBD1. Germline CDR1 reads LNHNV; CDR2 reads YYDKDF (reference sequence). V trimming: 0 bases; J trimming: 4 bases; junction bases outside the gene matches: 3. CDR3 size: 15 residues. CDR3 DNA: TGTGCCACCAGCAGAGAAGGACAGGCTTACAATGAGCAGTTCTTC. It is translated as CATSREGQAYNEQFF. Variable domain in full (rest from reference TRBV15 and TRBJ2-1): DAMVIQNPRYQVTQFGKPVTLSCSQTLNHNVMYWYQQKSSQAPKLLFHYYDKDFNNEADTPDNFQSRRPNTSFCFLDIRSPGLGDTAMYLCATSREGQAYNEQFFGPGTRLTVL.

The chain links TRBV11-2 to TRBJ2-5; D gene ambiguous. Germline V gene data show CDR1 as SGHAT and CDR2 as FQNNGV. Trimming left V 2 bases short and J 4 bases short, with 2 bases between. The CDR3 spans 11 residues. In nucleotides, the CDR3 is TGTGCCAGCAGCTTACGAGAGACCCAGTACTTC. Translation: CASSLRETQYF. Full variable domain (outside the CDR3, taken from reference TRBV11-2 and TRBJ2-5): EAGVAQSPRYKIIEKRQSVAFWCNPISGHATLYWYQQILGQGPKLLIQFQNNGVVDDSQLPKDRFSAERLKGVDSTLKIQPAKLEDSAVYLCASSLRETQYFGPGTRLLVL.

The J gene is TRBJ2-5, the V gene TRBV6-2 or TRBV6-3, with a possible D match to TRBD2 (5 bases). Germline CDR1 is MNHEY and CDR2 is SVGEGT. Trimming removed 6 bases at V and 5 bases at J, with 22 bases between. The CDR3 has 16 amino acids. As DNA, the CDR3 is TGTGCCAGCAGCCTCGGGTCGTGGGAGAACGCGGAGACCCAGTACTTC. This codes for CASSLGSWENAETQYF.

The chain carries TRBV18 and TRBJ2-3; 13 bases agree with TRBD2. J gave up 4 bases and V 3 bases, and 7 bases lay outside the gene matches. Germline V CDR1 and CDR2: KGHSH, LQKENI. The CDR3 contains 17 residues. This chain's CDR3 is CASSPRTSGSGPDTQYF. The DNA of the CDR3 is TGTGCCAGCTCACCGAGGACTAGCGGGAGTGGTCCAGATACGCAGTATTTT.

The CDR3 DNA reads TGTGCCAGCAGTAGGATGACGGGACTAGCGGGACAAGAGACCCAGTACTTC. Protein sequence: CASSRMTGLAGQETQYF. The genes are TRBV6-2 or TRBV6-3 and TRBJ2-5; 13 nucleotides match TRBD2. The CDR3 loop spans 17 amino acids. The V gene's germline CDR1 is MNHEY and CDR2 SVGEGT. Trimming took 5 bases from V and 2 from J; bases not matched to a gene: 8.

As DNA, the CDR3 is TGTGCCAGCACCCCAGGGGGTAGCGGGGGTTACACAGATACGCAGTATTTT. This translates into CASTPGGSGGYTDTQYF. The chain recombines TRBV11-2 with TRBJ2-3; 9 bases map to TRBD2. This CDR3 contains 17 residues. The J segment lost 2 bases and the V segment lost 7 bases, leaving 13 bases of the junction unmatched. Germline assignment: CDR1 SGHAT and CDR2 FQNNGV.

The rearrangement joins TRBV19 to TRBJ2-2; a weak D match, TRBD1 (6 bases). The V gene's germline CDR1 is LNHDA and CDR2 SQIVND (reference sequence). Trimming cost V 4 bases and J 4 bases, with 10 bases left between them. CDR3 length: 14 residues. The DNA for the CDR3 is TGTGCCAGTAGTACAGGGGTAATCACCGGGGAGCTGTTTTTT. Amino acid sequence: CASSTGVITGELFF.

This clone was counted between two and nine times. The chain uses TRBV9 and TRBJ1-5; D is unclear. This CDR3 has 14 residues. The V gene's germline CDR1 is SGDLS and CDR2 YYNGEE. Trimming removed 3 bases from V and 0 bases from J, with 7 bases in between. The CDR3 is CASSEGVSNQPQHF. Written as DNA, the CDR3 is TGTGCCAGCAGCGAGGGAGTTAGCAATCAGCCCCAGCATTTT.

The genes are TRBV11-3 and TRBJ2-5; 14 nucleotides line up with TRBD2. The CDR3 spans 16 residues. The V segment lost 5 bases and the J segment 2 bases; nucleotides outside the gene matches: 4. Germline CDR1 reads SGHNT; CDR2 reads YENEEA. The CDR3: CASSPRTSGGQETQYF. The CDR3 nucleotides read TGTGCCAGCAGCCCCCGGACTAGCGGGGGGCAAGAGACCCAGTACTTC.